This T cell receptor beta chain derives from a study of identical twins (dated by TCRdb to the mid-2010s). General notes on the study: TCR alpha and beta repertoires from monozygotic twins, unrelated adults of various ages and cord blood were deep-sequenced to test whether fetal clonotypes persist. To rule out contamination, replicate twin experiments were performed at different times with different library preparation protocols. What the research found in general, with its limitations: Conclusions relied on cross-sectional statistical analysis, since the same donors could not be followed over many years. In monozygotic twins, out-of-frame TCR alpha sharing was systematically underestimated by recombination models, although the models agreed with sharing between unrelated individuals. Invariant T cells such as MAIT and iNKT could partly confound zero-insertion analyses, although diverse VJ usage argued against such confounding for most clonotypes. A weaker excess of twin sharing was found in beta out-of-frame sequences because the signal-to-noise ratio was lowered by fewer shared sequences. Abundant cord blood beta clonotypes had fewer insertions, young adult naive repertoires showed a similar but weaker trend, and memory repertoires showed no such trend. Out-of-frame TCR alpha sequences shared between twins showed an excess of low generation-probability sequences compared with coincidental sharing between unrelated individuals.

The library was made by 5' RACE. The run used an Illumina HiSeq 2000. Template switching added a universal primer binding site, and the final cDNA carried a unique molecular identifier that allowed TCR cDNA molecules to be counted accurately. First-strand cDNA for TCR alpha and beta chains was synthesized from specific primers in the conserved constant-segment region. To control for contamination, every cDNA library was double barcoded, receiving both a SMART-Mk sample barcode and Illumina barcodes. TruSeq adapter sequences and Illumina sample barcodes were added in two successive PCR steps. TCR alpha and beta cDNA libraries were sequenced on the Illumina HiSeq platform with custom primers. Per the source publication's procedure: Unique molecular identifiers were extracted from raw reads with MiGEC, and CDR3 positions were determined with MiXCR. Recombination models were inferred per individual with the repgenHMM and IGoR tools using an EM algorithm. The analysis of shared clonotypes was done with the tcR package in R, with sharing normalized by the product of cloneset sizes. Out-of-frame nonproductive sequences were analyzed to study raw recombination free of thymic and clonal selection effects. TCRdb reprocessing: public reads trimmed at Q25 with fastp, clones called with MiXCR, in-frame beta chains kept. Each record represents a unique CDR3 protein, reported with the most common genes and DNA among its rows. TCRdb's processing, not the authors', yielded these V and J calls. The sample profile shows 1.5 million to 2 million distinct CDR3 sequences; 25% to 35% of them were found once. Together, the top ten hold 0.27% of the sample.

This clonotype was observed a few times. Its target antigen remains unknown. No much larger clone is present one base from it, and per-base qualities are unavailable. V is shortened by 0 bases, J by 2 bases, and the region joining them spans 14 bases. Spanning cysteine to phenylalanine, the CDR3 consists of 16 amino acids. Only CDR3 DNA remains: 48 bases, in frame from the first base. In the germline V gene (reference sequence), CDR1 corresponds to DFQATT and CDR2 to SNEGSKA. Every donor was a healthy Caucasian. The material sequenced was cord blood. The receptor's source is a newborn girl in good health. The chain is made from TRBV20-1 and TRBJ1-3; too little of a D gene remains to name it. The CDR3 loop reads CSARDHLGIAGNTIYF. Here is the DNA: TGCAGTGCTAGAGATCACTTGGGGATAGCTGGAAACACCATATATTTT.